This TCR beta chain was identified in a study of control samples from healthy donors and cancer patients. From germline, CDR1 is MNHNY and CDR2 SVGAGI (reference sequence). The length of the CDR3 is 13 residues. With 0 bases removed from V and 7 bases from J, the gap between germline ends came to 7 bases. Libraries were prepared by immunoSEQ multiplex PCR; TCRdb keeps only in-frame clonotypes and omits some of them. This repertoire shows 2,400 or so clones, 95% to 98% found once; its top ten account for approximately 1.9%. This chain connects TRBV6-6 to TRBJ1-5, with D unclear. The material sequenced was PBMCs. The clonotype comes from a man aged 65-85 years with head and neck cancer. CDR3 in amino acids: CASSYSTVQPQHF. The CDR3 coding sequence is TGTGCCAGCAGTTACTCGACCGTACAGCCCCAGCATTTT.